The clone carrying this TCR beta chain turned up a few times. Its antigen is not identified. Repertoires were generated with immunoSEQ multiplex PCR, while TCRdb's copy carries only in-frame clones and drops some. The sample yields some 28,000 clones, about 83% seen once. The sample is drawn from a study of neoadjuvant nivolumab and ipilimumab in lung cancer. Study-level results: Only two of four nivolumab-treated tumors gained richness and clonality by surgery. TCR sequencing covered a small number of samples. Pathologic regression was not significantly tied to TCR clonality.

Germline values: CDR1 SGHTA, CDR2 FQGNSA. This CDR3 region has 14 residues. Trimming removed 5 bases from V and 2 bases from J, with 11 bases in between. The TCR originated in an adult with non-small cell lung cancer. The sample was tumor tissue, taken after neoadjuvant nivolumab, alone or with ipilimumab, at or shortly before surgery. The gene calls are TRBV7-2 and TRBJ2-3; tentatively, D is TRBD2 (6 bases). CDR3 in DNA: TGTGCCAGCAGCCCGGGACTGATCACAGATACGCAGTATTTT. Its translation is CASSPGLITDTQYF.